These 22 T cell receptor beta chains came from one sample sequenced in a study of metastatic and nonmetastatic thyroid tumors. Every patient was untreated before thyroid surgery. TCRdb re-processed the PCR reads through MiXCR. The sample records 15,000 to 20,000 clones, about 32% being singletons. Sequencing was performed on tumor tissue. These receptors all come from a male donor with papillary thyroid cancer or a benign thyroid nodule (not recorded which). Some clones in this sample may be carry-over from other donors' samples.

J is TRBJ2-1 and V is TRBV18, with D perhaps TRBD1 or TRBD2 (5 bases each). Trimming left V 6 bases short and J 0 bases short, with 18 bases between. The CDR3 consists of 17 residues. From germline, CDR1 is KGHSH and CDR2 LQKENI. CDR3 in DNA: TGTGCCAGCTCGCGGAGTATGGGGGATGTCTCCTACAATGAGCAGTTCTTC. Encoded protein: CASSRSMGDVSYNEQFF.

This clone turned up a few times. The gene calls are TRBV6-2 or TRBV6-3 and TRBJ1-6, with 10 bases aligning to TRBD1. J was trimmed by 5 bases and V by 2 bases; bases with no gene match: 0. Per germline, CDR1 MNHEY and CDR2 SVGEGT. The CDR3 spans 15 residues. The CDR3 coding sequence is TGTGCCAGCAGTTACGGGACAGGGGATAATTCACCCCTCCACTTT. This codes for CASSYGTGDNSPLHF.

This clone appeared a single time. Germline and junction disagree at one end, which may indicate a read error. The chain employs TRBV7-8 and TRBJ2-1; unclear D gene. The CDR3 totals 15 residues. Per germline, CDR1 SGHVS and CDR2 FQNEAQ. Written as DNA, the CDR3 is TGTGCCATCAGCAGCCAGCGAGAGCTGCTCAATGAGCAGTTCTTC. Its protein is CAISSQRELLNEQFF.

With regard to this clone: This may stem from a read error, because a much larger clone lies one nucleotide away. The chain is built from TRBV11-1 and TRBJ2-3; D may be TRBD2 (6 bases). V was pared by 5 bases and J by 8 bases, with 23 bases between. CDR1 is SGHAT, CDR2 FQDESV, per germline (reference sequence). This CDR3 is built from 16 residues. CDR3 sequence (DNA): TGTGCCAGCAGCCCTAGTATTGGGTTTTCGGGAGTTACGCAGTATTTT. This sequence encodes CASSPSIGFSGVTQYF.

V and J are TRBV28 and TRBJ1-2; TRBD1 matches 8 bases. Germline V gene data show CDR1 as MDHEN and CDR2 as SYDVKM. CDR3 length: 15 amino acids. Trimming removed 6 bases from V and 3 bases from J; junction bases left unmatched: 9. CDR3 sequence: CASRGGQGVDYGYTF. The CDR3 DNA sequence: TGTGCCAGCAGGGGTGGACAGGGCGTGGACTATGGCTACACCTTC.

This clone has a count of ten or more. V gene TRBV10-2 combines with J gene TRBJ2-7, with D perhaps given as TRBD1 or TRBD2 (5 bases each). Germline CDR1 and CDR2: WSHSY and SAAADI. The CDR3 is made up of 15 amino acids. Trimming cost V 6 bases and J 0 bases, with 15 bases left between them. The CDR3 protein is CASRGPGQISYEQYF. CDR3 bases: TGCGCCAGCAGGGGGCCGGGGCAAATCTCCTACGAGCAGTACTTC.

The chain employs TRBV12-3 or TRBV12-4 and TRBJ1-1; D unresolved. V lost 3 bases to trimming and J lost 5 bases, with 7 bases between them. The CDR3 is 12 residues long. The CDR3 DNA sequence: TGTGCCAGCAGTTTCGGCTCGACTGAAGCTTTCTTT. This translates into CASSFGSTEAFF.

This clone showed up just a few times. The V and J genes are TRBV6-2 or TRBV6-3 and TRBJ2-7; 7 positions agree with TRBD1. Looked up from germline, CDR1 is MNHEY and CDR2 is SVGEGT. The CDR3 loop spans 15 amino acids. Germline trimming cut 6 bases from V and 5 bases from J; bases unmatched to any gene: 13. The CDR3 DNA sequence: TGTGCCAGCAGCTTAACTCTGACAGGGTCAAACGAGCAGTACTTC. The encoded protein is CASSLTLTGSNEQYF.

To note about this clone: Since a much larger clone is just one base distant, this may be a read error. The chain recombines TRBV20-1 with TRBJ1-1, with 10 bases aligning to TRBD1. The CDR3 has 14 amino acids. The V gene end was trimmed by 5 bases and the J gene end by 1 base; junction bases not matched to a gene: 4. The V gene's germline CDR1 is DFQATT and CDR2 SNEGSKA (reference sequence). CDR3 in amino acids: CSAPDRGRNTEAFF. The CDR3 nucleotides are TGCAGTGCTCCTGACAGGGGGCGGAACACTGAAGCTTTCTTT.

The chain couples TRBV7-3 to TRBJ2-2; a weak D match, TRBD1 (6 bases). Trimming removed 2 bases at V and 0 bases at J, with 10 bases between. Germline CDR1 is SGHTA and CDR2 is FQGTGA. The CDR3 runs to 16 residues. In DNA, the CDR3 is TGTGCCAGCAGCTTACCGGGACACCCGAACACCGGGGAGCTGTTTTTT. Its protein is CASSLPGHPNTGELFF.

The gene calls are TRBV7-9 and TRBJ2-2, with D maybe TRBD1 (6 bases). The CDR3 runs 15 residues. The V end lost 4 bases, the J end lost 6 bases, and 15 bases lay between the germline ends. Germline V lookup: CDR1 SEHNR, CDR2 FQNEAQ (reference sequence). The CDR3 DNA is TGTGCCAGCAGCTCCCCTCAGGGGATGGCCGGGGAGCTGTTTTTT. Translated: CASSSPQGMAGELFF.

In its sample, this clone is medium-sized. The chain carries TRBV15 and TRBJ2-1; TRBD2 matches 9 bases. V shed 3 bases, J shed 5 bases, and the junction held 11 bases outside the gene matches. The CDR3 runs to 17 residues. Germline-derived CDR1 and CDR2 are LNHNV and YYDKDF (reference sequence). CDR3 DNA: TGTGCCACCAGCAGGTACGTCGGGACTAGCCTCCACAATGAGCAGTTCTTC. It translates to CATSRYVGTSLHNEQFF.

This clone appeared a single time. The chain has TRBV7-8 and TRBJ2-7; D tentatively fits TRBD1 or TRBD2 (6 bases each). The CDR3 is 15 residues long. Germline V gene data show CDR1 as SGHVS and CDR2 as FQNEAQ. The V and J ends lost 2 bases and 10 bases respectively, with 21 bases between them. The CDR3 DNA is TGTGCCAGCAGCTTAAATCTAGGGGGAGGAGGCGATCAGTACTTC. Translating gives CASSLNLGGGGDQYF.

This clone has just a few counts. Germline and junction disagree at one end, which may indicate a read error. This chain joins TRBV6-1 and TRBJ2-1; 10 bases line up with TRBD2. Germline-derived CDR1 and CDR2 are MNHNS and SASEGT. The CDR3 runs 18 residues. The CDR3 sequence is CASSEFLSSGGLYNEQLF. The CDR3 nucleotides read TGTGCCAGCAGTGAATTTTTGTCTAGCGGGGGCCTTTACAATGAGCAGCTCTTC.

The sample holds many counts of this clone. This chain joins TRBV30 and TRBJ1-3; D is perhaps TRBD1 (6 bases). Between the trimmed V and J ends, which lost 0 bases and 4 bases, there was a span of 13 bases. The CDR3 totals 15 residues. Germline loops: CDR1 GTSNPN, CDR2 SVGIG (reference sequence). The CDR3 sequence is CAWSVSGALGNTIYF. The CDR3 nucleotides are TGTGCCTGGAGTGTTTCGGGGGCGCTCGGAAACACCATATATTTT.

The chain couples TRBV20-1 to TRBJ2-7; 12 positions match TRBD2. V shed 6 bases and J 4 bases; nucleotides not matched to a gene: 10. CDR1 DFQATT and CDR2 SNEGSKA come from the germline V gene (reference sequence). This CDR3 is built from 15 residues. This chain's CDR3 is CSARWGLAGGYEQYF. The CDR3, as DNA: TGCAGTGCGAGGTGGGGTCTAGCGGGAGGGTACGAGCAGTACTTC.

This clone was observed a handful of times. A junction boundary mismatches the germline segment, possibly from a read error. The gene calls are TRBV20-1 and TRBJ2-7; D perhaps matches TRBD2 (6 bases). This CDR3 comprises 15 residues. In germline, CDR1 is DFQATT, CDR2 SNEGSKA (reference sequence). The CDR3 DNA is TGCAGTTCTAGGTATCGGGGGAAGGGGATCTACGATCAGTACTTC. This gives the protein CSSRYRGKGIYDQYF.

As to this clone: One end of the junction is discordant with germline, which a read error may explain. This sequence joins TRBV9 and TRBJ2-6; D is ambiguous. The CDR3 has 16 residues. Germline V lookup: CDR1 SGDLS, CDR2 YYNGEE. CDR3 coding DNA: TGTGCCAGCAGCCCATTGGGCGGATCTGGGTCCAACGTCCTGACTTTC. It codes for CASSPLGGSGSNVLTF.

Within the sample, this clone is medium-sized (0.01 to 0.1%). CDR3 in DNA: TGTGCCAGCAGCCCATACGACAGGGCTCCTTCCACAGATACGCAGTATTTT. Its protein product is CASSPYDRAPSTDTQYF. The V gene is TRBV7-2, the J gene TRBJ2-3; 7 bases match TRBD1. The trim removed 5 bases at V and 2 bases at J, leaving 13 bases unmatched. The CDR3 has 17 residues. CDR1 and CDR2 from the germline V gene are SGHTA and FQGNSA.

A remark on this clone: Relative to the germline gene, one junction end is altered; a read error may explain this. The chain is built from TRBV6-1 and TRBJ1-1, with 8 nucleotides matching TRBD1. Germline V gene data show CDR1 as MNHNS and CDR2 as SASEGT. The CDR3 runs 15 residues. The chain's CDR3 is CAISATGAGNTEAFF. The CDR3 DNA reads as TGTGCCATCAGTGCGACAGGGGCTGGGAACACTGAAGCATTCTTT.

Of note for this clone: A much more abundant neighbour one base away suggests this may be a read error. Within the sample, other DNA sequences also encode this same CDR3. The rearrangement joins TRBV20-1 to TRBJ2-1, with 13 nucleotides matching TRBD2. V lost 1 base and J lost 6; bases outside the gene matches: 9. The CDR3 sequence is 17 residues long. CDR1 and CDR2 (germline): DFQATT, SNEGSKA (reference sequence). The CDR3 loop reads CSARGTMTSGGPNEQFF. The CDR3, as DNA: TGCAGTGCTAGAGGCACGATGACTAGCGGGGGGCCCAATGAGCAGTTCTTC.

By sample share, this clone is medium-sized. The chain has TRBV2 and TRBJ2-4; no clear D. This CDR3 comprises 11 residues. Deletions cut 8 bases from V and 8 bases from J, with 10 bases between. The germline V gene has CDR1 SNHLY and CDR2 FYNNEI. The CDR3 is CASGISDIQYF. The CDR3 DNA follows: TGTGCCAGCGGGATTTCGGACATTCAGTACTTC.